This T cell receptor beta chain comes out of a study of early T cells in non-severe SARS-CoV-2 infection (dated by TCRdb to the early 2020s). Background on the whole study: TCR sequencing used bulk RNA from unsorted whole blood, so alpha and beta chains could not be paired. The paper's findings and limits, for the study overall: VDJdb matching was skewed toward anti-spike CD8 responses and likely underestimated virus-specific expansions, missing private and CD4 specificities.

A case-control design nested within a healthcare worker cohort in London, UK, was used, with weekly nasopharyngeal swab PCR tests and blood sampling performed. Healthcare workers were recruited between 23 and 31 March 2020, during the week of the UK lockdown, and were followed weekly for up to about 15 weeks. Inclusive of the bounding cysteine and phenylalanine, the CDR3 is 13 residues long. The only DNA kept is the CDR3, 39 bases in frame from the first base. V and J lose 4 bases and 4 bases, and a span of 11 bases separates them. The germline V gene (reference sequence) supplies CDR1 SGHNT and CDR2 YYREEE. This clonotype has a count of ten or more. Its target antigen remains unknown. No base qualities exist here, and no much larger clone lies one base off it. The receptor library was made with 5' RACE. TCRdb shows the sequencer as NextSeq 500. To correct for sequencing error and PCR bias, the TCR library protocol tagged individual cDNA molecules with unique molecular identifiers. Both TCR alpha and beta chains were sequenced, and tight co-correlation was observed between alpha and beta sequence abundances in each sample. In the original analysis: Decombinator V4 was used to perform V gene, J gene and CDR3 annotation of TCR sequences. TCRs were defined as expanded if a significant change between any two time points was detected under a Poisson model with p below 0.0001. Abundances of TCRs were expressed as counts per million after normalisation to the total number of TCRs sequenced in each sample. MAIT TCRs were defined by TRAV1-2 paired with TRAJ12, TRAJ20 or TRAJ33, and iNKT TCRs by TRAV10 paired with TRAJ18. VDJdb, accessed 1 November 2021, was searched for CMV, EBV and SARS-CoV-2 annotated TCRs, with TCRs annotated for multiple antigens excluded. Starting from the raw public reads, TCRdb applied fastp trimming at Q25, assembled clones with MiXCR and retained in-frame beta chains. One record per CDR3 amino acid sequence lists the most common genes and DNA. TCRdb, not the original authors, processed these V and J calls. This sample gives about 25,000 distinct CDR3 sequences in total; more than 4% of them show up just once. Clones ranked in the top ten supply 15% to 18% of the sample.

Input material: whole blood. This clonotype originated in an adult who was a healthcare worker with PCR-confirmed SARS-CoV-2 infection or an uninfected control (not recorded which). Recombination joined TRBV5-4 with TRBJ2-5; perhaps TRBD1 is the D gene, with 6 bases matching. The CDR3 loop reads CASSPGTTETQYF. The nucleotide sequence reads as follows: TGTGCCAGCAGCCCAGGGACAACAGAGACCCAGTACTTC. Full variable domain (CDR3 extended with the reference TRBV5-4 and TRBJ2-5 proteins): ETGVTQSPTHLIKTRGQQVTLRCSSQSGHNTVSWYQQALGQGPQFIFQYYREEENGRGNFPPRFSGLQFPNYSSELNVNALELDDSALYLCASSPGTTETQYFGPGTRLLVL.